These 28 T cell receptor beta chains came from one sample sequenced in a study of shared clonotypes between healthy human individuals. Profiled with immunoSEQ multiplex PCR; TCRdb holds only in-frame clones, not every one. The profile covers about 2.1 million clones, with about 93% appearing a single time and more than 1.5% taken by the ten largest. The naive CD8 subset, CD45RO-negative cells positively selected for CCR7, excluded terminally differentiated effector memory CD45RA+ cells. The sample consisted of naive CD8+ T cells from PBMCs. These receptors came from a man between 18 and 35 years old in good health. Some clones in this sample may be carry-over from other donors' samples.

The CDR3 sequence: CASSLGADTEAFF. CDR3 nucleotides: TGTGCCAGCAGCTTAGGAGCCGATACTGAAGCTTTCTTT. The genes are TRBV13 and TRBJ1-1; D gene uncertain. Germline lookup yields CDR1 PRHDT and CDR2 FYEKMQ (reference sequence). V was pared by 0 bases and J by 5 bases, with 7 bases between. CDR3 length: 13 residues.

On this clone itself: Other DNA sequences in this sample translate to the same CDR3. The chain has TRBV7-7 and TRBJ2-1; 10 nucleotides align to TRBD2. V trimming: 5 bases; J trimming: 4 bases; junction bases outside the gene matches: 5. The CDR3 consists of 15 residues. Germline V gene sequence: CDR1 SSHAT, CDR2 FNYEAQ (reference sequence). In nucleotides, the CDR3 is TGTGCCAGCAGCGAAGGACTAGCGGCATACAATGAGCAGTTCTTC. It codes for CASSEGLAAYNEQFF.

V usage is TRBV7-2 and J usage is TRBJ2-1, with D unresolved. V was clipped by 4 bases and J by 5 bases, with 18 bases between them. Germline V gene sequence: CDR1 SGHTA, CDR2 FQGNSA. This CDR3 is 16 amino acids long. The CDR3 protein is CASSSRRARLHNEQFF. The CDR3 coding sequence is TGTGCCAGCAGCTCCCGTAGGGCGAGGCTTCACAATGAGCAGTTCTTC.

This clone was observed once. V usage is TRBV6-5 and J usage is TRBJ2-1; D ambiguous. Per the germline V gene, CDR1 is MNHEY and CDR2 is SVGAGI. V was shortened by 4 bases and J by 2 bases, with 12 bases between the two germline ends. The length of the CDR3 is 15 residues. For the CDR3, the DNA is TGTGCCAGCAGTTTCTCCACCGGGCCCTACAATGAGCAGTTCTTC. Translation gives CASSFSTGPYNEQFF.

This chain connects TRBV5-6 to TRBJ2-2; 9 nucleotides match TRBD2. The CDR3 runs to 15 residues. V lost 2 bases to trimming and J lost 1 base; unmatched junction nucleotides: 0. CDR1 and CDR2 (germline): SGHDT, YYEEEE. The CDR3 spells CASSLAGGNTGELFF. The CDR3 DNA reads TGTGCCAGCAGCTTAGCGGGGGGGAACACCGGGGAGCTGTTTTTT. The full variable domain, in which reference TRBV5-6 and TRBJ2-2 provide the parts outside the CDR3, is DAGVTQSPTHLIKTRGQQVTLRCSPKSGHDTVSWYQQALGQGPQFIFQYYEEEERQRGNFPDRFSGHQFPNYSSELNVNALLLGDSALYLCASSLAGGNTGELFFGEGSRLTVL.

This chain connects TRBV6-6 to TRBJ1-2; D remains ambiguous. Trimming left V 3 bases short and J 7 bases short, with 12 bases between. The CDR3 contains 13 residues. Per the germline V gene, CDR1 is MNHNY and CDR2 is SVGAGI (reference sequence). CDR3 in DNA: TGTGCCAGCAGTTATGAACGGGCAGCTGGCTACACCTTC. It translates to CASSYERAAGYTF.

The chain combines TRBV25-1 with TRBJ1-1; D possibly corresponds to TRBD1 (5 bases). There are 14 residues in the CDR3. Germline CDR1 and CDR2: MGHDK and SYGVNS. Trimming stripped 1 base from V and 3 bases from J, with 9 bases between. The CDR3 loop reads CASSEWGGDTEAFF. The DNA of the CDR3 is TGTGCCAGCAGTGAATGGGGCGGAGACACTGAAGCTTTCTTT.

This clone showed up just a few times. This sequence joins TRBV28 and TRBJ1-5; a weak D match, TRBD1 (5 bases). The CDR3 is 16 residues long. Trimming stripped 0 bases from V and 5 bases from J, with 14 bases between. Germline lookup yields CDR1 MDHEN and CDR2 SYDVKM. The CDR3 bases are TGTGCCAGCAGTTTATGGGGGGAGTTGTCGTATCAGCCCCAGCATTTT. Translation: CASSLWGELSYQPQHF.

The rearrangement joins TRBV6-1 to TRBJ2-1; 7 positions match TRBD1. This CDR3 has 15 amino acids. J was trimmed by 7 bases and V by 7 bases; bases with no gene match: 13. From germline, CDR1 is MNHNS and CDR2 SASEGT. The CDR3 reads CASIETGTLDNEQFF. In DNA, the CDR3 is TGTGCCAGCATAGAGACAGGGACGCTTGATAATGAGCAGTTCTTC.

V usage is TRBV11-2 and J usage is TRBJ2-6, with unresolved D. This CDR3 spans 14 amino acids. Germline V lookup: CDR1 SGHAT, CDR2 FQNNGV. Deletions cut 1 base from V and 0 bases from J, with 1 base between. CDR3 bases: TGTGCCAGCAGCTTAGTCTCTGGGGCCAACGTCCTGACTTTC. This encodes CASSLVSGANVLTF.

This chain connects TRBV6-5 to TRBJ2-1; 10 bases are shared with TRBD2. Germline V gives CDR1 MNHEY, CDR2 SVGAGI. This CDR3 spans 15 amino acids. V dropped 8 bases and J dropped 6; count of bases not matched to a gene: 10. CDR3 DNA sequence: TGTGCCAGCTGCGTCTCGGCTAGCGGGGGCAATGAGCAGTTCTTC. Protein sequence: CASCVSASGGNEQFF.

For the CDR3, the DNA is TGTGCCATCAGTGAAAGGACAGGACCCTCCTACGAGCAGTACTTC. Its protein product is CAISERTGPSYEQYF. The chain carries TRBV10-3 and TRBJ2-7; 7 bases agree with TRBD1. The germline gives CDR1 ENHRY, CDR2 SYGVKD. The CDR3 contains 15 residues. V lost 3 bases, J lost 0 bases, and 5 bases stayed unmatched.

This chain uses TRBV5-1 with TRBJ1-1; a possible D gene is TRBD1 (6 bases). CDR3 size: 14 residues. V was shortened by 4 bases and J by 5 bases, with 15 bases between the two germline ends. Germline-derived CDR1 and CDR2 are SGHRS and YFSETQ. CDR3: CASSNLGGWTEAFF. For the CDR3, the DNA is TGCGCCAGCAGCAATCTGGGGGGCTGGACTGAAGCTTTCTTT. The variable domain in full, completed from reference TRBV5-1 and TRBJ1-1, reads KAGVTQTPRYLIKTRGQQVTLSCSPISGHRSVSWYQQTPGQGLQFLFEYFSETQRNKGNFPGRFSGRQFSNSRSEMNVSTLELGDSALYLCASSNLGGWTEAFFGQGTRLTVV.

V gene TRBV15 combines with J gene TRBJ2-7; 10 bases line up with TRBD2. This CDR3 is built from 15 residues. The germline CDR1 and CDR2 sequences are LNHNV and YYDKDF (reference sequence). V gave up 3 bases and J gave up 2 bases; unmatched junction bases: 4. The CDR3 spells CATSSRTSGAYEQYF. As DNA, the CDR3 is TGTGCCACCAGCAGTCGGACTAGCGGAGCCTACGAGCAGTACTTC.

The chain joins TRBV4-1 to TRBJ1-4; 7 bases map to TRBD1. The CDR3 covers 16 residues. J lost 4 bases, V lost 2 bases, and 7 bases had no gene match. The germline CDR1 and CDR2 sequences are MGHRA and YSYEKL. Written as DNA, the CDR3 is TGCGCCAGCAGCCAACTGCCGGGACAGCTTAATGAAAAACTGTTTTTT. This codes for CASSQLPGQLNEKLFF.

CDR3 nucleotide sequence: TGTGCCAGCAGCCAAGATTGGCTAGCGGACTACTACAATGAGCAGTTCTTC. Its protein product is CASSQDWLADYYNEQFF. The V call is TRBV4-2, the J call TRBJ2-1; 7 nucleotides agree with TRBD2. The CDR3 has 17 amino acids. Germline loops: CDR1 LGHNA, CDR2 YNFKEQ. Trimming at V came to 0 bases and at J to 3 bases, leaving 8 bases not matched to a gene.

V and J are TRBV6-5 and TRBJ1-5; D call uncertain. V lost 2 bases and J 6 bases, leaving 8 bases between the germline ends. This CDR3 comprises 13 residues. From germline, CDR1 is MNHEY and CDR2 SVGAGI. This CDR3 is CASSYGGIQPQHF. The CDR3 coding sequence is TGTGCCAGCAGTTACGGAGGAATTCAGCCCCAGCATTTT.

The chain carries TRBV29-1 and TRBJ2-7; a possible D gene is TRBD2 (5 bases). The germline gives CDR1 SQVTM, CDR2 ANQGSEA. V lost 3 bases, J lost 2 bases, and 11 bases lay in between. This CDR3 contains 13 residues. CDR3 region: CSVELATPYEQYF. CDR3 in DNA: TGCAGCGTTGAGCTAGCAACGCCCTACGAGCAGTACTTC.

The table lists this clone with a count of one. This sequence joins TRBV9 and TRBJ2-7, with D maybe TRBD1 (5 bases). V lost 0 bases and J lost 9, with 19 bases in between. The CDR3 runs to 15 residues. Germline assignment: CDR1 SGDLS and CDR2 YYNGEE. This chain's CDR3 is CASSVGGLGLRGQYF. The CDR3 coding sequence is TGTGCCAGCAGCGTAGGGGGCCTGGGCCTACGTGGGCAGTACTTC.

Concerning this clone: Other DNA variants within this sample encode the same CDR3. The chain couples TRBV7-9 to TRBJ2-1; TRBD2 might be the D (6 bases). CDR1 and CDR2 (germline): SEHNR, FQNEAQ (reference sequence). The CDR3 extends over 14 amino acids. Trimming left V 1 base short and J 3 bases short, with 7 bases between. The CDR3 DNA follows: TGTGCCAGCAGCTTAGGCGGGATCTACAATGAGCAGTTCTTC. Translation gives CASSLGGIYNEQFF.

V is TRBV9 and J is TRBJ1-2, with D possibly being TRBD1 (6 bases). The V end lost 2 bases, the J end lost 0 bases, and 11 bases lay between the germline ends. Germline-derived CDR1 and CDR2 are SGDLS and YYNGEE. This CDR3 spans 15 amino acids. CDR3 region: CASSVNRVSNYGYTF. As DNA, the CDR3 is TGTGCCAGCAGCGTTAACAGGGTCTCTAACTATGGCTACACCTTC.

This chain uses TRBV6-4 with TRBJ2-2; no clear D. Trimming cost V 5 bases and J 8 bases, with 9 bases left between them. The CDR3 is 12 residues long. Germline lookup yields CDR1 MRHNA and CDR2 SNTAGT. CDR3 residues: CASSPSPGELFF. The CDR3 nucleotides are TGTGCCAGCAGTCCCTCTCCAGGGGAGCTGTTTTTT.

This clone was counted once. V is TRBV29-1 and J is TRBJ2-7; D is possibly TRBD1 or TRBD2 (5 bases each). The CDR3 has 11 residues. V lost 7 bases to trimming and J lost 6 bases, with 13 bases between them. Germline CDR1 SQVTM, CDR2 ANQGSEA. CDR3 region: CSAVRGGEQYF. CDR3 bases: TGCAGCGCCGTCCGGGGCGGCGAGCAGTACTTC.

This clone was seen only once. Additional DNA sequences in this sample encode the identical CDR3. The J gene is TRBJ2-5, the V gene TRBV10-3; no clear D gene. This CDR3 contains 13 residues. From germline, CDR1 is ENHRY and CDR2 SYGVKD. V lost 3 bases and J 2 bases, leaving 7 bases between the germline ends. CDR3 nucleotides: TGTGCCATCAGTGAAGGCCAGCAAGAGACCCAGTACTTC. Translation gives CAISEGQQETQYF.

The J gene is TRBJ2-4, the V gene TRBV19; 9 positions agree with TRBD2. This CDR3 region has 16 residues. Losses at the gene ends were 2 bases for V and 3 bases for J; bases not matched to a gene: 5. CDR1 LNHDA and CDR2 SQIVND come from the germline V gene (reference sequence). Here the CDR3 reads CASSISLAGFKNIQYF. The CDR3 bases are TGTGCCAGTAGTATATCCCTAGCGGGATTCAAAAACATTCAGTACTTC.

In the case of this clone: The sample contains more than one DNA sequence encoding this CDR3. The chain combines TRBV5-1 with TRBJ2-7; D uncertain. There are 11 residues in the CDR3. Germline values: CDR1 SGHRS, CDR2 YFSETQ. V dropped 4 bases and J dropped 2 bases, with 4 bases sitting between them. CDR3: CASSLTYEQYF. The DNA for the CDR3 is TGCGCCAGCAGCCTTACCTACGAGCAGTACTTC.

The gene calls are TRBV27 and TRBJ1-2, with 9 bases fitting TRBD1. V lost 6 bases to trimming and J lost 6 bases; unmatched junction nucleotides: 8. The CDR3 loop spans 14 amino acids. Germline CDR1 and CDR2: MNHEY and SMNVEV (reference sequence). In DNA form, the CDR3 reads TGTGCCAGCAGGCCTACCCGGGACAGGGATGGCTACACCTTC. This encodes CASRPTRDRDGYTF.

CDR3 sequence: CATSRVESNQPQHF. DNA of the CDR3: TGTGCCACCAGCAGAGTTGAGAGCAATCAGCCCCAGCATTTT. The chain recombines TRBV15 with TRBJ1-5; D remains unclear. Trimming left V 1 base short and J 1 base short, with 5 bases between. CDR3 length equals 14 residues. Germline CDR1 and CDR2: LNHNV and YYDKDF (reference sequence).